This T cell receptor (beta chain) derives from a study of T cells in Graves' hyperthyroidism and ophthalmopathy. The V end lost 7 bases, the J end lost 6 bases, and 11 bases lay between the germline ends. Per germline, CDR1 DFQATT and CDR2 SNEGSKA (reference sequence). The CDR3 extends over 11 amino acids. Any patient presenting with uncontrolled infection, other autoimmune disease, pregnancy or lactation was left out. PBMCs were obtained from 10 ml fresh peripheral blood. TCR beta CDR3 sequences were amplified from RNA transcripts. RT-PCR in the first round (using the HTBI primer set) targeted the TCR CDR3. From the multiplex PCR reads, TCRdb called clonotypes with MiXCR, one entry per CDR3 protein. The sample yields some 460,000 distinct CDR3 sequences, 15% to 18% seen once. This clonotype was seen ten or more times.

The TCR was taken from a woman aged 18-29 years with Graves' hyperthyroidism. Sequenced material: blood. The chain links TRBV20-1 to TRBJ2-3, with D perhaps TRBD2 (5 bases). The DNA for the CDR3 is TGCAGTGTGCTAGCATCGGATACGCAGTATTTT. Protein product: CSVLASDTQYF.